Presented here are 10 T cell receptor beta chains from one specimen sequenced in a study of T cells in Graves' hyperthyroidism and ophthalmopathy. Researchers amplified the TCR beta CDR3 regions from RNA transcripts. The TCR CDR3 was amplified in a first-round RT-PCR using the HTBI primer set. TCRdb used MiXCR to reprocess the multiplex PCR reads, holding one entry per CDR3 protein. The sample comprises roughly 380,000 distinct CDR3 sequences, around a sixth of which are singletons, and around 15% rests with the top ten. Specimen: blood. These receptors came from a woman in her forties with Graves' ophthalmopathy.

V and J are TRBV24-1 and TRBJ2-2; TRBD1 aligns across 7 bases. Trimming at V came to 5 bases and at J to 1 base, leaving 9 bases not matched to a gene. This CDR3 is built from 17 residues. Germline CDR1 reads KGHDR; CDR2 reads SFDVKD. The CDR3 DNA follows: TGTGCCACCAGTGGCCCTCCGGGACAGATGAACACCGGGGAGCTGTTTTTT. Translated, it gives CATSGPPGQMNTGELFF.

The chain links TRBV12-3 or TRBV12-4 to TRBJ1-1; D is perhaps TRBD1 (5 bases). V was pared by 6 bases and J by 0 bases, with 14 bases between. This CDR3 has 15 amino acids. The CDR3 loop is CASSNYDSLNTEAFF. As DNA, the CDR3 is TGTGCCAGCAGCAACTATGACAGTTTGAACACTGAAGCTTTCTTT.

Regarding this clonotype: The germline gene is not matched at one end of the junction; a read error may be the cause. This chain connects TRBV28 to TRBJ1-5; D gene uncertain. The germline CDR1 and CDR2 sequences are MDHEN and SYDVKM. The length of the CDR3 is 13 residues. CDR3 DNA: TGTGCCAGCAGTTGCTTGCCGGGTCAGCCCCAGCTTTTT. It encodes CASSCLPGQPQLF.

This clonotype was detected many times. The CDR3 loop reads CASRSGTGHHIYEQYF. In DNA form, the CDR3 reads TGTGCCAGCCGGTCCGGTACGGGACACCATATCTACGAGCAGTACTTC. The chain combines TRBV12-3 or TRBV12-4 with TRBJ2-7, with TRBD1 as a possible D gene (6 bases). V was clipped by 8 bases and J by 3 bases, with 23 bases between them. The CDR3 totals 16 residues.

This clonotype was detected only a few times. The chain uses TRBV11-2 and TRBJ1-1, with D uncertain. The CDR3 runs to 12 residues. V was clipped by 3 bases and J by 6 bases, with 8 bases between them. Germline V lookup: CDR1 SGHAT, CDR2 FQNNGV. The CDR3 DNA reads as TGTGCCAGCAGCTTTGAAGACGCTGAAGCTTTCTTT. It is translated as CASSFEDAEAFF.

This clonotype was seen repeatedly, ten times or more. CDR3 loop: CASSEEAAGANVLTF. DNA for the CDR3: TGTGCCAGCAGTGAAGAGGCAGCTGGGGCCAACGTCCTGACTTTC. The chain carries TRBV2 and TRBJ2-6; D gene unclear. Trimming removed 1 base from V and 2 bases from J, with 6 bases in between. There are 15 residues in the CDR3. The germline gives CDR1 SNHLY, CDR2 FYNNEI.

This clonotype was observed many times. The J gene is TRBJ2-7, the V gene TRBV6-1; no definite D call. CDR1 and CDR2 from the germline V gene are MNHNS and SASEGT. V shed 0 bases and J shed 2 bases, with 11 bases lying between them. This CDR3 contains 15 residues. This CDR3 reads CASSEAVASTYEQYF. The CDR3 DNA reads TGTGCCAGCAGTGAAGCGGTCGCCAGCACCTACGAGCAGTACTTC.

The chain joins TRBV10-3 to TRBJ2-2, with 9 bases lining up with TRBD2. The CDR3 length is 14 residues. Germline CDR1 and CDR2: ENHRY and SYGVKD. The J segment lost 3 bases and the V segment lost 11 bases, leaving 7 bases of the junction unmatched. CDR3 nucleotides: TGTGCCTCGCGGGAGGGCGTTTACACCGGGGAGCTGTTTTTT. It translates to CASREGVYTGELFF.

Worth noting for this clonotype: Being one base from a much bigger clone, this may be a read error. CDR3 nucleotide sequence: TGTGCCGGCAGCAAAGACAGCTACGAGCAGTACTTC. It codes for CAGSKDSYEQYF. This chain uses TRBV27 with TRBJ2-7, with D perhaps TRBD1 (5 bases). The germline V gene has CDR1 MNHEY and CDR2 SMNVEV (reference sequence). The CDR3 contains 12 residues.

Ten or more counts support this clonotype. J is TRBJ1-5 and V is TRBV7-8; D is unresolved. This CDR3 contains 15 residues. Trimming took 1 base from V and 0 from J, leaving 7 bases between them. CDR1 is SGHVS and CDR2 is FQNEAQ in the germline V gene. CDR3 amino acids: CASSLGRNSNQPQHF. Written as DNA, the CDR3 is TGTGCCAGCAGCTTAGGCAGAAATAGCAATCAGCCCCAGCATTTT.